This TCR beta chain was sequenced during a study of blood T cells in healthy people across ages. The study, taken as a whole, reports: Conclusively comparing naive with antigen-experienced cells was impossible with unsorted PBMCs. Shifts in expanded clonotypes may have been confounded by donor CMV status, which was unknown.

This clonotype was counted between two and nine times. Its cognate antigen is unknown. The CDR3 contains 13 residues. CDR1 and CDR2 from the germline V gene are ENHRY and SYGVKD. V shed 2 bases and J shed 4 bases, with 6 bases lying between them. Primed by a sample-barcoded 5' primer and a J-beta primer mix, a second PCR proceeded for 7 to 11 cycles. Each cDNA was tagged by a template-switch adaptor containing 12 random nucleotides. TCRdb itself ran the 5' RACE reads through MiXCR, one entry per CDR3 protein. In the table there are fewer than 1 million distinct CDR3 sequences, around 45% of which are singletons.

This chain links TRBV10-3 with TRBJ2-1; D is unresolved. Sequenced input: blood. This sequence was found in a man between 60 and 75 years old in good health. In nucleotides, the CDR3 is TGTGCCATCAGTGAGATATCGTACAATGAGCAGTTCTTC. Protein product: CAISEISYNEQFF.